Below, one TCR beta chain is given with its context. Sequencing used immunoSEQ multiplex PCR; TCRdb keeps in-frame clones, though not all of them. The data show about 60,000 clones, 93% seen once. The CDR3 totals 15 residues. Germline CDR1 MGHRA, CDR2 YSYEKL. V lost 4 bases, J lost 3 bases, and 3 bases stayed unmatched. This entry belongs to a study of T cell changes during pregnancy in multiple sclerosis. The specimen was CD8+ T cells from peripheral blood mononuclear cells, collected in the second trimester of pregnancy. This TCR was sampled from a female donor with multiple sclerosis, enrolled in a pregnancy study. J is TRBJ2-7 and V is TRBV4-1; TRBD2 aligns across 13 bases. The CDR3 nucleotides are TGCGCCAGCAGCCTCGGGACTAGCGGGGACTACGAGCAGTACTTC. Translated: CASSLGTSGDYEQYF.